This TCR beta chain stems from a study of shared clonotypes between healthy human individuals. Whole-study context: The study enrolled a couple of women and three men aged 18 to 49.

Points on this clone: The antigen remains unidentified.

Under the authors' procedure: Junction-only immunoSEQ data arrived without quality scores, meaning filtering differed. Libraries were prepared by immunoSEQ multiplex PCR; TCRdb keeps only in-frame clonotypes and omits some of them. V, J and clone size derive from that table, while D and trimming were established from the DNA sequence. The profile shows approximately 620,000 clones, around 97% of them singletons. Study outcomes and limitations: Across a handful of donors, naive CD4 shared around 5%, naive CD8 over 3%, memory CD4 more than 2%, memory CD8 around 0.36%. Clonotype sharing among donors was expected to depend on sequencing depth.

The ends lost 5 bases at V and 6 bases at J; junction bases unmatched: 4. Germline V lookup: CDR1 KGHSH, CDR2 LQKENI. The CDR3 covers 13 residues. What was sequenced was naive CD4+ T cells sorted from blood. This sample's subset: CD45RA+ positively selected. The V call is TRBV18, the J call TRBJ2-1; 7 nucleotides agree with TRBD1. The clonotype originates from a woman in her 30s in good health. The CDR3: CASSRDRVNEQFF. The CDR3 DNA reads as TGTGCCAGCTCAAGAGACAGGGTCAATGAGCAGTTCTTC.